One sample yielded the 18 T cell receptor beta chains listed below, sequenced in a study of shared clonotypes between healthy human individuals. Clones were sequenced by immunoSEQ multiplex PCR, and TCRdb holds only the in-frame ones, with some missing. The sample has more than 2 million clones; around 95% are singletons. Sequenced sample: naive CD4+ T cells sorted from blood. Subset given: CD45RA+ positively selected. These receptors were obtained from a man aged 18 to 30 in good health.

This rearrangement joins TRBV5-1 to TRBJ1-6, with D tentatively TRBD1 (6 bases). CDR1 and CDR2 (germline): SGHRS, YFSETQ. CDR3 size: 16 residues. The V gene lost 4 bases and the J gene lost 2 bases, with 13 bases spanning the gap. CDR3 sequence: CASSAASGAYNSPLHF. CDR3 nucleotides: TGCGCCAGCAGCGCGGCCTCAGGGGCCTATAATTCACCCCTCCACTTT.

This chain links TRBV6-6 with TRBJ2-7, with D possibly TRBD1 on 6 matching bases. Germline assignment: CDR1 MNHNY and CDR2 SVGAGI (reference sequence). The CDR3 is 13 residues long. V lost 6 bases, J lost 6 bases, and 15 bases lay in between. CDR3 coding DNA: TGTGCCAGCAGACAGGGTTTGGTCGGCGAGCAGTACTTC. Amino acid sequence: CASRQGLVGEQYF.

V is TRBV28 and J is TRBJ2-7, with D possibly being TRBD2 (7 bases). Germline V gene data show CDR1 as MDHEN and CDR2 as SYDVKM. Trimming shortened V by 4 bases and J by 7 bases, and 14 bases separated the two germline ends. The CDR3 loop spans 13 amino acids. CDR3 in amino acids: CASSSGGLREQYF. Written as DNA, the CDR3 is TGTGCCAGCAGTTCCGGGGGGCTGAGGGAGCAGTACTTC.

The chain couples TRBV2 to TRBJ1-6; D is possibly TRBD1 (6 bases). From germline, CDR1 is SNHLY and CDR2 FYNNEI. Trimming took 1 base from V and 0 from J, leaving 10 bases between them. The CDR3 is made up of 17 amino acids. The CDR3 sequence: CASSEEGVSSYNSPLHF. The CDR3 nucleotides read TGTGCCAGCAGTGAAGAGGGGGTTAGCTCCTATAATTCACCCCTCCACTTT. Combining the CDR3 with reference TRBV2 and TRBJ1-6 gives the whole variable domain EPEVTQTPSHQVTQMGQEVILRCVPISNHLYFYWYRQILGQKVEFLVSFYNNEISEKSEIFDDQFSVERPDGSNFTLKIRSTKLEDSAMYFCASSEEGVSSYNSPLHFGNGTRLTVT.

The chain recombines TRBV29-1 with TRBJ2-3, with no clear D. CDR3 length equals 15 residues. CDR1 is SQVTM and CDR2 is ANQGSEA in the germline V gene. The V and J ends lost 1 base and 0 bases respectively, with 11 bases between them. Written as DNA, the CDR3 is TGCAGCGTTGAAGGGCCGGCAGGAAGCACAGATACGCAGTATTTT. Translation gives CSVEGPAGSTDTQYF.

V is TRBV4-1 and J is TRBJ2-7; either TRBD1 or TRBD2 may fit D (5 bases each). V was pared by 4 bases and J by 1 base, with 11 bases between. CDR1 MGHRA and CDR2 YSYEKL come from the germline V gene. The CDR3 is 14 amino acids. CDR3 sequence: CASSLGTGSYEQYF. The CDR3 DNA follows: TGCGCCAGCAGCCTCGGGACCGGTTCCTACGAGCAGTACTTC.

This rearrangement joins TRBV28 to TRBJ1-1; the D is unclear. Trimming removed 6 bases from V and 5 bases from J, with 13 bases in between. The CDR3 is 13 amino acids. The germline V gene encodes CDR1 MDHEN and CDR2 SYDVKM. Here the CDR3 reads CASRTTPGTEAFF. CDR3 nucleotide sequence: TGTGCCAGCAGAACCACCCCAGGAACTGAAGCTTTCTTT.

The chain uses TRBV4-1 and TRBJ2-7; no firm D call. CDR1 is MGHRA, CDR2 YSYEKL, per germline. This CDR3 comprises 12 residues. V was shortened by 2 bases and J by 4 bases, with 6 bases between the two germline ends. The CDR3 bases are TGCGCCAGCAGCCAAAATAGGTACGAGCAGTACTTC. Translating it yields CASSQNRYEQYF.

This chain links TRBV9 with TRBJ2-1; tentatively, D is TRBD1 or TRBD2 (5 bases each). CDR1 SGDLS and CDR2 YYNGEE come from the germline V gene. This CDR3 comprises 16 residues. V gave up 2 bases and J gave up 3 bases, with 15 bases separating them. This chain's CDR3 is CASSVDTPGSYNEQFF. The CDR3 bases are TGTGCCAGCAGCGTGGACACCCCAGGGAGCTACAATGAGCAGTTCTTC.

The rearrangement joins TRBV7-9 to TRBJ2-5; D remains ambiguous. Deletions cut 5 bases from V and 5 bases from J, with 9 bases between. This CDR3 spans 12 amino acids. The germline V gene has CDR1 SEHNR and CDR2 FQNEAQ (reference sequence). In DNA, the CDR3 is TGTGCCAGCAGCGAACCCGCCGAGACCCAGTACTTC. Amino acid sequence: CASSEPAETQYF.

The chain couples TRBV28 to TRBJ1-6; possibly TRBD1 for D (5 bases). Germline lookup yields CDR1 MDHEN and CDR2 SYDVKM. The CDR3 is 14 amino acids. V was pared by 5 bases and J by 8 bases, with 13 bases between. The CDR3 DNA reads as TGTGCCAGCAGTCTCCGACAGCCACATTCACCCCTCCACTTT. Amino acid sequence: CASSLRQPHSPLHF.

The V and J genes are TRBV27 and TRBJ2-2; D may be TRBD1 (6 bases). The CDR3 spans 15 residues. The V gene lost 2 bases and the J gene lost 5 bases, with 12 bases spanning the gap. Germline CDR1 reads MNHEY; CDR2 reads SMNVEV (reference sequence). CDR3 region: CASSLNREITGELFF. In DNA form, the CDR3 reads TGTGCCAGCAGTTTAAACAGGGAAATAACCGGGGAGCTGTTTTTT.

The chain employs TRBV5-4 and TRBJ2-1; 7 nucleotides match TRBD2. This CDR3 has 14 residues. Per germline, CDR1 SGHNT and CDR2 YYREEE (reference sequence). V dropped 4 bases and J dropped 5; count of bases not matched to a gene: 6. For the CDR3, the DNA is TGTGCCAGCAGCAGAAGGCTAGCGGACAATGAGCAGTTCTTC. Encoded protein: CASSRRLADNEQFF. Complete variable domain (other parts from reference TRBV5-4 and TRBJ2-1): ETGVTQSPTHLIKTRGQQVTLRCSSQSGHNTVSWYQQALGQGPQFIFQYYREEENGRGNFPPRFSGLQFPNYSSELNVNALELDDSALYLCASSRRLADNEQFFGPGTRLTVL.

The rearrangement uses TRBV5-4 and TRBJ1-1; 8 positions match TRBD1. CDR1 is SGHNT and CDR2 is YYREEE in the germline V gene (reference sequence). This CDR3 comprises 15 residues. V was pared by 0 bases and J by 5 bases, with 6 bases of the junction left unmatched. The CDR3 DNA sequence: TGTGCCAGCAGCTTGGCAGGGGGCGCGGGGACTGAAGCTTTCTTT. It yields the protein CASSLAGGAGTEAFF.

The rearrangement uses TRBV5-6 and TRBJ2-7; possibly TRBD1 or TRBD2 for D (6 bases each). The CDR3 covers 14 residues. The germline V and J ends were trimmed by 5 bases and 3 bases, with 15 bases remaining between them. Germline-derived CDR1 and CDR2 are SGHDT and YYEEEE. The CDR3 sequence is CASRILADSYEQYF. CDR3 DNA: TGTGCCAGCAGAATCTTAGCGGACAGCTACGAGCAGTACTTC.

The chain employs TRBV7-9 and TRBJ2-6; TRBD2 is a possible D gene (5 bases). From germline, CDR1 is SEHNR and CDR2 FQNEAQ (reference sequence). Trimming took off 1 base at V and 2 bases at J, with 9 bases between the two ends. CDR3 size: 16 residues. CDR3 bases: TGTGCCAGCAGCTTAGGAGGGTTTGCTGGGGCCAACGTCCTGACTTTC. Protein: CASSLGGFAGANVLTF.

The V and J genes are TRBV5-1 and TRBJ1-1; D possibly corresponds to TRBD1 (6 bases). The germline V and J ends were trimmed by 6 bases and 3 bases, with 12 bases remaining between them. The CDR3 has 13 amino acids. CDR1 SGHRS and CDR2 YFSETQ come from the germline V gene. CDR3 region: CASTEDRDTEAFF. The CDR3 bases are TGCGCCAGCACTGAGGACAGAGACACTGAAGCTTTCTTT.

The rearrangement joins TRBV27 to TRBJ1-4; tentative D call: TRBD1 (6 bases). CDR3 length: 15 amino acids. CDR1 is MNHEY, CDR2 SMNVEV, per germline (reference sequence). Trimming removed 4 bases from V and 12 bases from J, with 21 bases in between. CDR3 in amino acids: CASSSSVGGRGELFF. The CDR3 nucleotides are TGTGCCAGCAGTTCCTCCGTGGGGGGCCGGGGGGAACTGTTTTTT.